This T cell receptor (beta chain) was identified in a study of OX40 agonist ivuxolimab in advanced cancers. About the study: Patients took ivuxolimab, an agonistic anti-OX40 (CD134) antibody. Study results and limitations: Among the nonresponders, some also had low normalized T-cell clonal expansion. Clonal expansion from baseline to week 6 occurred in both CD4+ and CD8+ T cells.

CDR1 is SGHRS, CDR2 YFSETQ, per germline. V was cut by 6 bases and J by 4 bases, with 7 bases left in between. The CDR3 spans 11 residues. Clones were read by immunoSEQ multiplex PCR, and TCRdb kept only the in-frame ones, dropping some. The sample contains fewer than 100,000 clones, roughly nine tenths of which appear only once. As regards this clone: The antigen remains unidentified.

The sample in question was CD4+ or CD8+ T cells sorted from blood, obtained in a trial of the OX40 agonist ivuxolimab. The TCR was taken from an adult with an advanced solid tumor such as melanoma, head and neck, liver or kidney cancer. This chain joins TRBV5-1 and TRBJ1-1; D gene uncertain. The CDR3 nucleotides are TGCGCCAGCATCGGTTTCACTGAAGCTTTCTTT. This translates into CASIGFTEAFF.